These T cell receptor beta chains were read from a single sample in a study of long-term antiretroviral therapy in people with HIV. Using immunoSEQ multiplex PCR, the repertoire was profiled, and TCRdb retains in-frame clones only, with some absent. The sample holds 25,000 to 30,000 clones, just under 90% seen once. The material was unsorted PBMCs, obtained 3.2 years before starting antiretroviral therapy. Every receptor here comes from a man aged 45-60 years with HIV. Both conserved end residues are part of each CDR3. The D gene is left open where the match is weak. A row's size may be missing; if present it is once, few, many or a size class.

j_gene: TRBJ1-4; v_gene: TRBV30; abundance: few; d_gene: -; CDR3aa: CAWSVLRGVGEKLFF; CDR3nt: TGTGCCTGGAGTGTACTAAGGGGCGTAGGAGAAAAACTGTTTTTT
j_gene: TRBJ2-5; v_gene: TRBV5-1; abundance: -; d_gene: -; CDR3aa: CASSPPSGGQETQYF; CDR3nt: TGCGCCAGCAGCCCCCCAAGCGGAGGACAAGAGACCCAGTACTTC
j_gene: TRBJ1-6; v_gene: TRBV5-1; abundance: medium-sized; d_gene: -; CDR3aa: CASSLGKAPDGLHF; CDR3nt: TGCGCCAGCAGCTTGGGCAAGGCCCCGGATGGCCTCCACTTT
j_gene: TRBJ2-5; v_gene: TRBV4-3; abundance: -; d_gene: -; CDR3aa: CASSRDLGTQYF; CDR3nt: TGCGCCAGCAGCCGCGACCTAGGGACCCAGTACTTC
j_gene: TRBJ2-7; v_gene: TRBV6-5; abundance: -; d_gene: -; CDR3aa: CASSRGGFYEQYF; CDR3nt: TGTGCCAGCAGCCGCGGAGGATTCTACGAGCAGTACTTC
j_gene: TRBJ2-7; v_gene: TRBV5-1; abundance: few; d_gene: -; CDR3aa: CASSLELGRTYEQYF; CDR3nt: TGCGCCAGCAGCTTGGAGCTGGGGAGGACCTACGAGCAGTACTTC
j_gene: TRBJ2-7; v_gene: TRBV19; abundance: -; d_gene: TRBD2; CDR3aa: CASSIGLAGVGEQYF; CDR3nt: TGTGCCAGTAGTATAGGACTAGCGGGAGTAGGAGAGCAGTACTTC
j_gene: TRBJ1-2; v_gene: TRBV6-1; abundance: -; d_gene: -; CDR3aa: CASSEALNRYGYTF; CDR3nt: TGTGCCAGCAGTGAAGCGCTTAACAGATATGGCTACACCTTC
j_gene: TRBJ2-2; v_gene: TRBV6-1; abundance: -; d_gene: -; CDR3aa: CASYQGRANTGELFF; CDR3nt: TGTGCCAGCTACCAGGGGCGGGCGAACACCGGGGAGCTGTTTTTT
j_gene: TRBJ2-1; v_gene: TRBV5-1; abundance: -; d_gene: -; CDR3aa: CASSMIAGSYNEQFF; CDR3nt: TGCGCCAGCAGCATGATAGCTGGCTCCTACAATGAGCAGTTCTTC
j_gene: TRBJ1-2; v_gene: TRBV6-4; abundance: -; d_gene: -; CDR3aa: CASSSRDTFYGYTF; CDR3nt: TGTGCCAGCAGTTCACGGGACACTTTCTATGGCTACACCTTC
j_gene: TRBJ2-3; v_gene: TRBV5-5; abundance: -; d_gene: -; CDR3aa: CASSFNSLTDTQYF; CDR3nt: TGTGCCAGCAGCTTCAACAGTCTCACAGATACGCAGTATTTT
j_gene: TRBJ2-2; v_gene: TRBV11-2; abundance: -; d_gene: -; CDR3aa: CASSAWVGGDTGELFF; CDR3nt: TGTGCCAGCAGCGCTTGGGTGGGGGGCGACACCGGGGAGCTGTTTTTT
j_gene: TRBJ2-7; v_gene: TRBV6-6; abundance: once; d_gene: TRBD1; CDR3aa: CASSYSQGNLIEQYF; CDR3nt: TGTGCCAGCAGTTACTCACAGGGGAACTTGATCGAGCAGTACTTC
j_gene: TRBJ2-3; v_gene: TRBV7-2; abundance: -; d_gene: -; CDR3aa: CASSRGRPSTDTQYF; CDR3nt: TGTGCCAGCAGCCGTGGGCGGCCTAGCACAGATACGCAGTATTTT
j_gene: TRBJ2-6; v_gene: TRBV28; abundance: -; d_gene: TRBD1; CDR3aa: CASSRPGQGTSGANVLTF; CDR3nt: TGTGCCAGCAGTCGACCGGGACAGGGTACCTCTGGGGCCAACGTCCTGACTTTC
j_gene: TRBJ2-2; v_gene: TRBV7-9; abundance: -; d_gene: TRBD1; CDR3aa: CASSRTGGNTGELFF; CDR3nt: TGTGCCAGCAGCCGTACAGGGGGGAACACCGGGGAGCTGTTTTTT
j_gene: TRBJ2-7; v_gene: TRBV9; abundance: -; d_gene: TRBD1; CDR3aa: CASSAGAGGGYEQYF; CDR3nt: TGTGCCAGCAGCGCTGGGGCAGGGGGCGGCTACGAGCAGTACTTC
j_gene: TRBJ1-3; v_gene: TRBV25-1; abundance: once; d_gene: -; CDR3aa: CASSAPWGAQGNTIYF; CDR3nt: TGTGCCAGCAGTGCTCCCTGGGGGGCGCAAGGAAACACCATATATTTT
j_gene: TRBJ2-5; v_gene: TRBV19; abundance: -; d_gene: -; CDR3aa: CASSITLSRAIETQYF; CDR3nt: TGTGCCAGTAGTATAACCCTCTCGAGGGCGATCGAGACCCAGTACTTC
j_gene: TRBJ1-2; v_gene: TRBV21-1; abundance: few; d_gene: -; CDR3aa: CASSKAGEGASIIYGYTF; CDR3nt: TGTGCCAGCAGCAAAGCGGGGGAGGGGGCTTCGATTATCTATGGCTACACCTTC
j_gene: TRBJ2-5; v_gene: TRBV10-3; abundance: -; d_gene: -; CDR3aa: CAISRYGEETQYF; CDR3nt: TGTGCCATCAGTCGCTACGGGGAAGAGACCCAGTACTTC
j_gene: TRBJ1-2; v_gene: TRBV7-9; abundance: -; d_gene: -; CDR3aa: CASSLGLLRRGLWGYTF; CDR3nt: TGTGCCAGCAGCTTAGGTTTACTTCGGAGGGGACTCTGGGGCTACACCTTC
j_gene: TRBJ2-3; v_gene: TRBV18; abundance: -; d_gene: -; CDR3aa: CASSQSPGLSTDTQYF; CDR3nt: TGTGCCAGCTCCCAATCCCCGGGTCTCAGCACAGATACGCAGTATTTT
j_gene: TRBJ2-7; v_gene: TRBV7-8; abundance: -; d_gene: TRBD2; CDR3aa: CASSSTGRTTYEQYF; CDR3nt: TGTGCCAGCAGCTCCACCGGGAGGACGACCTACGAGCAGTACTTC
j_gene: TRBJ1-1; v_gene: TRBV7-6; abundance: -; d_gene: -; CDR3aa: CASSAIQGWTEAFF; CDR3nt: TGTGCCAGCAGCGCAATACAGGGTTGGACTGAAGCTTTCTTT
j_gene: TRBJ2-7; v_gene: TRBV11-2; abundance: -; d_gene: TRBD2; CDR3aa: CASSPRGGARAYEQYF; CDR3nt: TGTGCCAGCAGCCCTAGGGGAGGGGCCCGGGCCTACGAGCAGTACTTC
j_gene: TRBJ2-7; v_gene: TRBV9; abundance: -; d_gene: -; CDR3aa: CASSLNGASYEQYF; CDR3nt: TGTGCCAGCAGCCTTAACGGGGCATCCTACGAGCAGTACTTC
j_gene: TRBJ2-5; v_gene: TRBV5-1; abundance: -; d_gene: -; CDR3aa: CASSSGHPQETQYF; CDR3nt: TGCGCCAGCAGCTCTGGACATCCCCAAGAGACCCAGTACTTC
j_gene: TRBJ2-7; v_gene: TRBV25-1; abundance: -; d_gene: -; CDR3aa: CATGSGGSLYEQYF; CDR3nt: TGTGCCACCGGTTCCGGCGGTTCCCTGTACGAGCAGTACTTC
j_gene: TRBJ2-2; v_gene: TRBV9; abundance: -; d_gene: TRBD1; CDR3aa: CASSGTGYTGELFF; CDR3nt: TGTGCCAGCAGCGGGACAGGGTACACCGGGGAGCTGTTTTTT
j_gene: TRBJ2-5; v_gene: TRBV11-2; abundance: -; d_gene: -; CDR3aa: CASSPSQETQYF; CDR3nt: TGTGCCAGCAGCCCCAGCCAAGAGACCCAGTACTTC
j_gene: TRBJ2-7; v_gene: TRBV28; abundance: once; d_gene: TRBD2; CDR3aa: CASTLGGSGYEQYF; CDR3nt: TGTGCCAGCACTCTGGGAGGGTCTGGCTACGAGCAGTACTTC
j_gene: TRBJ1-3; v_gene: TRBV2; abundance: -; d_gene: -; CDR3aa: CASSGTRPSGNTIYF; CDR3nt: TGTGCCAGCAGTGGGACCCGTCCTTCTGGAAACACCATATATTTT
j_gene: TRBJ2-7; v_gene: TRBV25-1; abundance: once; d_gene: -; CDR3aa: CASSEVGYEQYF; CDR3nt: TGTGCCAGCAGTGAGGTAGGGTACGAGCAGTACTTC
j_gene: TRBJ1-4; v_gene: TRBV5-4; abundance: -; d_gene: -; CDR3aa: CASSLARADNEKLFF; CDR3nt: TGTGCCAGCAGCTTGGCCCGGGCAGACAATGAAAAACTGTTTTTT